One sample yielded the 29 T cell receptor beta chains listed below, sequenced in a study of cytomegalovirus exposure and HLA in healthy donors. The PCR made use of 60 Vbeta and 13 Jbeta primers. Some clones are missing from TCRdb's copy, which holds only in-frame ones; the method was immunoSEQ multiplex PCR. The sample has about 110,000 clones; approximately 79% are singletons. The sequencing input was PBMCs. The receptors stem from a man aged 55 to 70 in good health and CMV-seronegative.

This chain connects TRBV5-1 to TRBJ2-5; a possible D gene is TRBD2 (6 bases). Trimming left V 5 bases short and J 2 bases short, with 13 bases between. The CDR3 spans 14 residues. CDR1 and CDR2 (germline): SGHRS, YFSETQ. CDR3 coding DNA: TGCGCCAGCAGGTGGCGGGGCGAACAAGAGACCCAGTACTTC. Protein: CASRWRGEQETQYF.

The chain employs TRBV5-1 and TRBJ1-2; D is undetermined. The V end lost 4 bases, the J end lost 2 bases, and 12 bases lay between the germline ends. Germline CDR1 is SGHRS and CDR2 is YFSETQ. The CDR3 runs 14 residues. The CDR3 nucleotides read TGCGCCAGCAGCCTCTCCTCGGGGAACTATGGCTACACCTTC. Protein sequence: CASSLSSGNYGYTF.

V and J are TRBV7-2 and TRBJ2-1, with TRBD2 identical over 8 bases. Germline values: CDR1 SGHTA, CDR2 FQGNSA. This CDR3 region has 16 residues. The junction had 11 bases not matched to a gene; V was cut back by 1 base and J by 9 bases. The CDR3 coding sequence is TGTGCCAGCAGCTTAGATCCGAGCGGGGGATCGATTGAGCAGTTCTTC. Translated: CASSLDPSGGSIEQFF. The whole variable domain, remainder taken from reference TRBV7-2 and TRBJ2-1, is GAGVSQSPSNKVTEKGKDVELRCDPISGHTALYWYRQSLGQGLEFLIYFQGNSAPDKSGLPSDRFSAERTGGSVSTLTIQRTQQEDSAVYLCASSLDPSGGSIEQFFGPGTRLTVL.

The CDR3: CASSPGTGGAGELFF. The CDR3 DNA reads as TGTGCCAGCAGCCCCGGGACAGGGGGCGCGGGGGAGCTGTTTTTT. The chain uses TRBV11-2 and TRBJ2-2; 12 bases are a match to TRBD1. V was clipped by 5 bases and J by 8 bases; unmatched bases: 6. Germline V CDR1 and CDR2: SGHAT, FQNNGV. The CDR3 totals 15 residues. Using reference TRBV11-2 and TRBJ2-2 for the parts outside the CDR3, the full variable domain is EAGVAQSPRYKIIEKRQSVAFWCNPISGHATLYWYQQILGQGPKLLIQFQNNGVVDDSQLPKDRFSAERLKGVDSTLKIQPAKLEDSAVYLCASSPGTGGAGELFFGEGSRLTVL.

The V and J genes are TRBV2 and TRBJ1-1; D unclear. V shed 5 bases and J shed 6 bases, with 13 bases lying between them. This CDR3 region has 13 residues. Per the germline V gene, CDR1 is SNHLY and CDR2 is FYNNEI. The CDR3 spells CASSQVINSEAFF. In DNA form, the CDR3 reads TGTGCCAGCAGTCAGGTCATAAACTCTGAAGCTTTCTTT.

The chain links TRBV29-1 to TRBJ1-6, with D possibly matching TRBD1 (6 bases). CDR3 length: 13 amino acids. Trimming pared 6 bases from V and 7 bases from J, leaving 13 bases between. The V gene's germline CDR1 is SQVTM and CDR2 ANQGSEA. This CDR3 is CSVGTGTNSPLHF. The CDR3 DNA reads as TGCAGCGTAGGAACAGGGACGAATTCACCCCTCCACTTT.

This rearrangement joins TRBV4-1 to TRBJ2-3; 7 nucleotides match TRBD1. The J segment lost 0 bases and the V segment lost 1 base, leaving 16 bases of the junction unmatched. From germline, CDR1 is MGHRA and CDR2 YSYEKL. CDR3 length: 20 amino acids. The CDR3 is CASSQARTGQLLSSTDTQYF. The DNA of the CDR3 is TGCGCCAGCAGCCAAGCACGGACAGGTCAACTCCTTTCTAGCACAGATACGCAGTATTTT.

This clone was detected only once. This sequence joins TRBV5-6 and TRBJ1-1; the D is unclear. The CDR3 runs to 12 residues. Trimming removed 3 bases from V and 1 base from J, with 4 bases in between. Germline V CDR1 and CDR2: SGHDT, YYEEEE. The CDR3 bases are TGTGCCAGCAGCTCTCCGAACACTGAAGCTTTCTTT. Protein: CASSSPNTEAFF.

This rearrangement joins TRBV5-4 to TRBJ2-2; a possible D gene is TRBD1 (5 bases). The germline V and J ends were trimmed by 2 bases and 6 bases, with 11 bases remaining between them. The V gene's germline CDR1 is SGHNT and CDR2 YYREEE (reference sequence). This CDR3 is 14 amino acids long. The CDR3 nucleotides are TGTGCCAGCAGCTTACAGGCTATCGCCGGGGAGCTGTTTTTT. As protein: CASSLQAIAGELFF.

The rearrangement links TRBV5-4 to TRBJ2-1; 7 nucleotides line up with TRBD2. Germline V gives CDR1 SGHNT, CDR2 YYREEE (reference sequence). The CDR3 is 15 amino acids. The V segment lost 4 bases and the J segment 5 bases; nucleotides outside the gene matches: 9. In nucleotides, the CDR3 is TGTGCCAGCAGCCGACTCCAAGGGAGGGACAATGAGCAGTTCTTC. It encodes CASSRLQGRDNEQFF.

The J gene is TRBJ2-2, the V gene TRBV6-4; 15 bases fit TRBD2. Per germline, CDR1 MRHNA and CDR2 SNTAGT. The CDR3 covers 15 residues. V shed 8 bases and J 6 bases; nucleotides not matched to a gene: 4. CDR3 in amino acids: CASSGTSGGSGELFF. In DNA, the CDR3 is TGTGCCAGCTCCGGGACTAGCGGGGGGTCCGGGGAGCTGTTTTTT.

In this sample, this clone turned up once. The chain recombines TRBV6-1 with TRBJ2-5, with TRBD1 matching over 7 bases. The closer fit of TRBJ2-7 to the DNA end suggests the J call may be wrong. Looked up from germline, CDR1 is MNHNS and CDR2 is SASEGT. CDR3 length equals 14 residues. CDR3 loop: CASSVGRGLYEQYF. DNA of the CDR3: TGTGCCAGCAGTGTTGGAAGGGGGCTCTACGAGCAGTACTTC.

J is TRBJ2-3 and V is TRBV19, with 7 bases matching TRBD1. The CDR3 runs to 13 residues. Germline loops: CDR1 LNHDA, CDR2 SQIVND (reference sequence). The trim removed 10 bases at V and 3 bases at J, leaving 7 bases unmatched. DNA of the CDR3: TGTGCCATCCGACAGGGTGGAACAGATACGCAGTATTTT. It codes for CAIRQGGTDTQYF.

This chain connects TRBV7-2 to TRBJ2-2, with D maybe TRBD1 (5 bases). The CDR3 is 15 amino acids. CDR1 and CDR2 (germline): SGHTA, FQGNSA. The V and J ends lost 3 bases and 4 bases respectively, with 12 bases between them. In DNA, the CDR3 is TGTGCCAGCAGCTTCAGGGTGACGGGCACCGGGGAGCTGTTTTTT. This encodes CASSFRVTGTGELFF.

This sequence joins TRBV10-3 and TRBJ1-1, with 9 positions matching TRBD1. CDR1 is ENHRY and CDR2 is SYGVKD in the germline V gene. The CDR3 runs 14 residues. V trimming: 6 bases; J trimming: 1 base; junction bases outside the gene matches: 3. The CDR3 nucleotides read TGTGCCATCAGCCGGACAGGGGAGAACACTGAAGCTTTCTTT. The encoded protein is CAISRTGENTEAFF.

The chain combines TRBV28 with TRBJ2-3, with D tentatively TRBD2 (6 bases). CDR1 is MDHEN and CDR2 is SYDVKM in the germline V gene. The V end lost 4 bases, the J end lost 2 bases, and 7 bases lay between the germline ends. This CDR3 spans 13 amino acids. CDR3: CASSSGVTDTQYF. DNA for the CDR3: TGTGCCAGCAGTTCGGGGGTCACAGATACGCAGTATTTT.

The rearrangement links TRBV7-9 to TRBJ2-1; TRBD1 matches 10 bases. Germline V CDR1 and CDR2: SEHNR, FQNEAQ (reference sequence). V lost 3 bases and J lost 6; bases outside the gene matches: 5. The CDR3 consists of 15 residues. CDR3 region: CASSFGTGAGNEQFF. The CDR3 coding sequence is TGTGCCAGCAGCTTCGGGACAGGGGCCGGCAATGAGCAGTTCTTC.

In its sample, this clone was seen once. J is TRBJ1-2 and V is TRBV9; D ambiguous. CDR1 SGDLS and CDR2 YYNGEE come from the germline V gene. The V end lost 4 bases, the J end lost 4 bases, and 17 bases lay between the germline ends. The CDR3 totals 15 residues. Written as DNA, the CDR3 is TGTGCCAGCAGCACCGTTTCCGGGGTTGGCTATGGCTACACCTTC. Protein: CASSTVSGVGYGYTF. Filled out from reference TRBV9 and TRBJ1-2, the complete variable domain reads DSGVTQTPKHLITATGQRVTLRCSPRSGDLSVYWYQQSLDQGLQFLIQYYNGEERAKGNILERFSAQQFPDLHSELNLSSLELGDSALYFCASSTVSGVGYGYTFGSGTRLTVV.

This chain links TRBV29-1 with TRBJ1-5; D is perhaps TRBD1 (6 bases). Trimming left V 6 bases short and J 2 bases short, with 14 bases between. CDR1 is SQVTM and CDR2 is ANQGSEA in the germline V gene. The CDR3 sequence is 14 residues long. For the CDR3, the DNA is TGCAGCGTCCCACCAGGGGTAGGCAATCAGCCCCAGCATTTT. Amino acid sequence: CSVPPGVGNQPQHF. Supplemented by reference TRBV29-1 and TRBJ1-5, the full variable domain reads SAVISQKPSRDICQRGTSLTIQCQVDSQVTMMFWYRQQPGQSLTLIATANQGSEATYESGFVIDKFPISRPNLTFSTLTVSNMSPEDSSIYLCSVPPGVGNQPQHFGDGTRLSIL.

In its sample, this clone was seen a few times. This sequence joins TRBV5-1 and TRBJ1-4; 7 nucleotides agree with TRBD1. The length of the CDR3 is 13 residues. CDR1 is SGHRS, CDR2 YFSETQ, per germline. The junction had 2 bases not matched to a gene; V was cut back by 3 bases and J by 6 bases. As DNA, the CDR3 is TGCGCCAGCAGCTCCGGGACAGATGAAAAACTGTTTTTT. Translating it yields CASSSGTDEKLFF. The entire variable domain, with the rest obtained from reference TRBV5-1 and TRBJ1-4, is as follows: KAGVTQTPRYLIKTRGQQVTLSCSPISGHRSVSWYQQTPGQGLQFLFEYFSETQRNKGNFPGRFSGRQFSNSRSEMNVSTLELGDSALYLCASSSGTDEKLFFGSGTQLSVL.

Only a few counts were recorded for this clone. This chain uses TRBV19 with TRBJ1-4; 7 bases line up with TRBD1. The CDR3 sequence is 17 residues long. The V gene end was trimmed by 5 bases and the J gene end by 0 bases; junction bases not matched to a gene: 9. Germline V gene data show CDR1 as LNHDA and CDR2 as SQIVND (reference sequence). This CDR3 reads CASSSWTGPATNEKLFF. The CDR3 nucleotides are TGTGCCAGTAGTTCTTGGACAGGCCCTGCAACTAATGAAAAACTGTTTTTT.

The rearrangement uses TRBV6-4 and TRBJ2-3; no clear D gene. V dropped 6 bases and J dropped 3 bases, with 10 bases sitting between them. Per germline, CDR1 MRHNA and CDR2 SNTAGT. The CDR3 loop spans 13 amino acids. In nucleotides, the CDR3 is TGTGCCAGCAGCGCCACTGATACAGATACGCAGTATTTT. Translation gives CASSATDTDTQYF.

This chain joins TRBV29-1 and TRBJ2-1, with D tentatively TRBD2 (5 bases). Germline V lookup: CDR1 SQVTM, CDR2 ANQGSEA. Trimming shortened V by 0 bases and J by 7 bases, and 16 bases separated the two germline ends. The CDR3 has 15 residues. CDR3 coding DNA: TGCAGCGTTGAAGATTTGGCTAGCCTGGGTAATGAGCAGTTCTTC. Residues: CSVEDLASLGNEQFF.

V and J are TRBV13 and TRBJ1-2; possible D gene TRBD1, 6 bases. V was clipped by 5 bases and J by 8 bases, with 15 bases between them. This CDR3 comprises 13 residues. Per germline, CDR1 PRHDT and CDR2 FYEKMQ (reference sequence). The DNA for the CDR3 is TGTGCCAGCAGCACTCATAACAGGGCCGGCTACACCTTC. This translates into CASSTHNRAGYTF.

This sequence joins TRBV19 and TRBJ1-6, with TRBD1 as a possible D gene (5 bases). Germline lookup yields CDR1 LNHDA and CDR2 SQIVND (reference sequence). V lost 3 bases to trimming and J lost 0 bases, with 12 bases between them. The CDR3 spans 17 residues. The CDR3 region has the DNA TGTGCCAGTAGTATGGCGGGGGATAGCTCCTATAATTCACCCCTCCACTTT. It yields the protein CASSMAGDSSYNSPLHF.

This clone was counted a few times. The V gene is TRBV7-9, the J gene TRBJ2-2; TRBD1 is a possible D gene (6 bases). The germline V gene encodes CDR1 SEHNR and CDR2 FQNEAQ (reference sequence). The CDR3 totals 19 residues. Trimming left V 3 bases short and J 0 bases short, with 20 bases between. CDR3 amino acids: CASSFPTDRIGTNTGELFF. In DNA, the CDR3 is TGTGCCAGCAGCTTCCCCACCGACAGGATCGGAACGAACACCGGGGAGCTGTTTTTT.

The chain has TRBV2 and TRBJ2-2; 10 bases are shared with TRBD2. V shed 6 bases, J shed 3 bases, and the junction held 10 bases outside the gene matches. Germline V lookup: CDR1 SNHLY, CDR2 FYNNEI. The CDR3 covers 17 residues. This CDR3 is CASRRRTSGSYTGELFF. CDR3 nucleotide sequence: TGTGCCAGCAGACGTCGGACTAGCGGCTCCTACACCGGGGAGCTGTTTTTT. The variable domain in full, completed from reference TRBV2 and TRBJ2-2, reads EPEVTQTPSHQVTQMGQEVILRCVPISNHLYFYWYRQILGQKVEFLVSFYNNEISEKSEIFDDQFSVERPDGSNFTLKIRSTKLEDSAMYFCASRRRTSGSYTGELFFGEGSRLTVL.

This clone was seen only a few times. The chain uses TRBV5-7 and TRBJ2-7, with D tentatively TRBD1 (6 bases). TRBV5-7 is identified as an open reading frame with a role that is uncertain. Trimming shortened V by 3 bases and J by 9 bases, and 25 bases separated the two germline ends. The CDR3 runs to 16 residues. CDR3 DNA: TGTGCCAGCAGCTCCCTGGGAAGTGCAGGACCCAGGGGGCAGTACGTC. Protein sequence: CASSSLGSAGPRGQYV.

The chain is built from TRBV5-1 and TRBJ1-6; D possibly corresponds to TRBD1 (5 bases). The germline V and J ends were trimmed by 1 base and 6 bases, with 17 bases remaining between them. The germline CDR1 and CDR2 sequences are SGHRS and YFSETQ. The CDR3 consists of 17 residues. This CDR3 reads CASSLTFAGTGNSPLHF. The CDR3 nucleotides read TGCGCCAGCAGCTTGACGTTCGCGGGGACCGGTAATTCACCCCTCCACTTT.